The rows below give T cell receptor beta chains drawn from one sample of a study of beta chain features in type 1 diabetes. Measured with immunoSEQ multiplex PCR; TCRdb has only the in-frame clones, and not every one. The table lists 200,000 to 250,000 clones, around 26% of them singletons, with more than 3% in the top ten. The sequenced sample consisted of central memory CD4+ T cells from blood. The receptors come from a man younger than 45 in good health. Each CDR3 is given with its conserved first and last residue. The D gene is left open where the match is weak. Not all rows give a size; the values are once, few, many and, for expanded clones, a class.

size: once; J: TRBJ2-7; D: .; V: TRBV5-1; DNA: TGCGCCAGCAGCTTGGTAGAGGGATCGGCCTACGAGCAGTACTTC; CDR3: CASSLVEGSAYEQYF
size: few; J: TRBJ1-2; D: .; V: TRBV30; DNA: TGTGCCTGGAATAGAGGAGAGCAGCACCGATATGGCTACACCTTC; CDR3: CAWNRGEQHRYGYTF
size: .; J: TRBJ1-5; D: .; V: TRBV28; DNA: TGTGCCAGCAGCCGCCCCGGCAGCAATCAGCCCCAGCATTTT; CDR3: CASSRPGSNQPQHF
size: many; J: TRBJ2-1; D: .; V: TRBV4-3; DNA: TGCGCCAGCAGCCAAGATCCGTCCAAGCCGGGGTTCTTC; CDR3: CASSQDPSKPGFF
size: few; J: TRBJ2-3; D: TRBD2; V: TRBV9; DNA: TGTGCCAGCAGCGCGATGACTAGCCTGGCAGATACGCAGTATTTT; CDR3: CASSAMTSLADTQYF
size: few; J: TRBJ1-1; D: .; V: TRBV10-3; DNA: TGTGCGAAACGGGATCGGAGAAACACTGAAGCTTTCTTT; CDR3: CAKRDRRNTEAFF
size: few; J: TRBJ1-6; D: .; V: TRBV6-1; DNA: TGTGCCAGCAACGACCCCGGCTTGGCATCACCCCTCCACTTT; CDR3: CASNDPGLASPLHF
size: .; J: TRBJ2-5; D: TRBD2; V: TRBV5-4; DNA: TGTGCCAGCAGCTGGGACTACGGGGAGACCCAGTACTTC; CDR3: CASSWDYGETQYF
size: few; J: TRBJ2-2; D: .; V: TRBV10-2; DNA: TGCGCCAGCAGTAACTACGCCACCGGGGAGCTGTTTTTT; CDR3: CASSNYATGELFF
size: .; J: TRBJ1-2; D: .; V: TRBV30; DNA: TGTGCCTGGGGCCCTGGCGGAGCTAACTATGGCTACACCTTC; CDR3: CAWGPGGANYGYTF
size: .; J: TRBJ1-2; D: .; V: TRBV10-2; DNA: TGCGCCACCTGGACGGGGAACTATGGCTACACCTTC; CDR3: CATWTGNYGYTF
size: .; J: TRBJ2-5; D: TRBD2; V: TRBV7-2; DNA: TGTGCCAGCAGCTTTACTAGCGGGAGCAGGGAGACCCAGTACTTC; CDR3: CASSFTSGSRETQYF
size: .; J: TRBJ2-5; D: .; V: TRBV7-2; DNA: TGTGCCAGCAGCCAGGGAGAGACCCAGTACTTC; CDR3: CASSQGETQYF
size: .; J: TRBJ2-1; D: .; V: TRBV4-3; DNA: TGCGCCAGCAGCCAACAGGGAAGGGCGGATGAGCAGTTCTTC; CDR3: CASSQQGRADEQFF
size: .; J: TRBJ2-5; D: .; V: TRBV7-2; DNA: TGTGCCAGCAGCTTAGGTTTCGGGGGAGGCGAGACCCAGTACTTC; CDR3: CASSLGFGGGETQYF
size: .; J: TRBJ2-3; D: TRBD1; V: TRBV15; DNA: TGTGCCACCAGCCGTTCCGCCGGGACAGGGTTTAACTGGGATACGCAGTATTTT; CDR3: CATSRSAGTGFNWDTQYF
size: .; J: TRBJ2-5; D: TRBD2; V: TRBV11-2; DNA: TGTGCCAGCAGCTTCCGACTAGCGAAGGAAGAGACCCAGTACTTC; CDR3: CASSFRLAKEETQYF
size: .; J: TRBJ1-1; D: .; V: TRBV5-6; DNA: TGTGCCAGCAGCTTGGGGGGGAACACTGAAGCTTTCTTT; CDR3: CASSLGGNTEAFF
size: .; J: TRBJ2-3; D: TRBD2; V: TRBV30; DNA: TGTGCCTGGAGTAGAGCGGGGGGGCAGGGAGATACGCAGTATTTT; CDR3: CAWSRAGGQGDTQYF
size: few; J: TRBJ1-5; D: .; V: TRBV5-8; DNA: TGTGCCAGCAGCCCCGGGATCGATCAGCCCCAGCATTTT; CDR3: CASSPGIDQPQHF
size: .; J: TRBJ2-7; D: TRBD2; V: TRBV5-1; DNA: TGCGCCAGCAGCTTGGGAGCGGGAGGAGGGGAGCAGTACTTC; CDR3: CASSLGAGGGEQYF
size: .; J: TRBJ1-2; D: .; V: TRBV2; DNA: TGTGCCAGCTGTGTGGCCCAAAACTATGGCTACACCTTC; CDR3: CASCVAQNYGYTF
size: .; J: TRBJ2-3; D: .; V: TRBV7-2; DNA: TGTGCCAGCAGCTTGACAGGGACTAGGAGCACAGATACGCAGTATTTT; CDR3: CASSLTGTRSTDTQYF
size: few; J: TRBJ2-5; D: .; V: TRBV4-2; DNA: TGTGCCAGCAGCCAAGGACCCCCAGAGACCCAGTACTTC; CDR3: CASSQGPPETQYF
size: many; J: TRBJ2-5; D: TRBD1; V: TRBV28; DNA: TGTGCCAGCAGGTCTGGGGACAGGCTGTTGAAGACCCAGTACTTC; CDR3: CASRSGDRLLKTQYF
size: many; J: TRBJ2-7; D: .; V: TRBV21-1; DNA: TGTGCCAGCAGCGAGCGTCTAGGCGCCTACGAGCAGTACTTC; CDR3: CASSERLGAYEQYF
size: .; J: TRBJ2-5; D: TRBD1; V: TRBV7-6; DNA: TGTGCCAGCAGCCCAGACAGGGGGCAAGAGACCCAGTACTTC; CDR3: CASSPDRGQETQYF
size: few; J: TRBJ2-1; D: TRBD1; V: TRBV9; DNA: TGTGCCAGCAGCGTCGGACAGGTTACTAGCTCCTACAATGAGCAGTTCTTC; CDR3: CASSVGQVTSSYNEQFF
size: .; J: TRBJ1-4; D: TRBD1; V: TRBV2; DNA: TGTGCCAGCCGGGACAGGGGGTCGCGTAATGAAAAACTGTTTTTT; CDR3: CASRDRGSRNEKLFF
size: .; J: TRBJ2-4; D: TRBD2; V: TRBV11-2; DNA: TGTGCCAGCAGCGTTAGCGGGAGTAGGACCAAAAACATTCAGTACTTC; CDR3: CASSVSGSRTKNIQYF
size: few; J: TRBJ1-5; D: .; V: TRBV2; DNA: TGTGCCAGCAGTGGTCAGGACTATAATCAGCCCCAGCATTTT; CDR3: CASSGQDYNQPQHF
size: few; J: TRBJ2-2; D: TRBD1; V: TRBV19; DNA: TGTGCCTCCTACAGGGGCACCGGGGAGCTGTTTTTT; CDR3: CASYRGTGELFF
size: .; J: TRBJ1-1; D: .; V: TRBV6-5; DNA: TGTGCCAGCGGCAAGGACGGATTGAACACTGAAGCTTTCTTT; CDR3: CASGKDGLNTEAFF
size: .; J: TRBJ2-1; D: TRBD2; V: TRBV30; DNA: TGTGCCTGGAGTTATAGCGGGATCGAGTTCTTC; CDR3: CAWSYSGIEFF
size: .; J: TRBJ1-2; D: .; V: TRBV15; DNA: TGTGCCACCAGCAGAGCTACAGCCTTTTATGGCTACACCTTC; CDR3: CATSRATAFYGYTF
size: few; J: TRBJ1-5; D: .; V: TRBV29-1; DNA: TGCAGCGTTGGGGGAGGACAGAATCAGCCCCAGCATTTT; CDR3: CSVGGGQNQPQHF
size: .; J: TRBJ2-7; D: TRBD2; V: TRBV5-1; DNA: TGCGCCAGCAGCACCGAGCGGGGGCCCAGCAACGAGCAGTACTTC; CDR3: CASSTERGPSNEQYF
size: few; J: TRBJ2-6; D: .; V: TRBV28; DNA: TGTGCCAGCAGTTTAGGGTCTGGGGCCAACGTCCTGACTTTC; CDR3: CASSLGSGANVLTF
size: once; J: TRBJ2-7; D: TRBD1; V: TRBV5-1; DNA: TGCGCCAGCAGCTTGGACGGGACAGGGCGGACCACCTACGAGCAGTACTTC; CDR3: CASSLDGTGRTTYEQYF
size: few; J: TRBJ2-1; D: .; V: TRBV5-5; DNA: TGTGCCAGCAGCTTGGAACTAGCCTCCTACAATGAGCAGTTCTTC; CDR3: CASSLELASYNEQFF
size: .; J: TRBJ2-3; D: TRBD2; V: TRBV11-3; DNA: TGTGCCAGCAGCTCGGGACTAGCCGTAGCAGATACGCAGTATTTT; CDR3: CASSSGLAVADTQYF
size: once; J: TRBJ1-2; D: TRBD1; V: TRBV29-1; DNA: TGCAGCGCCCTAACGACAGGGGAAGGCTATGGCTACACCTTC; CDR3: CSALTTGEGYGYTF
size: .; J: TRBJ2-5; D: .; V: TRBV7-2; DNA: TGTGCCAGCAGCCCTCCGATGGGGAGTAGCGGAAAGACCCAGTACTTC; CDR3: CASSPPMGSSGKTQYF
size: few; J: TRBJ1-1; D: .; V: TRBV29-1; DNA: TGCAGCGTTGAAGATCGGGCAGGTTTGAACACTGAAGCTTTCTTT; CDR3: CSVEDRAGLNTEAFF
size: .; J: TRBJ2-1; D: TRBD2; V: TRBV7-7; DNA: TGTGCCAGCAGCTCAACCGAGACTAGCGCCAACAATGAGCAGTTCTTC; CDR3: CASSSTETSANNEQFF
size: few; J: TRBJ1-6; D: .; V: TRBV7-9; DNA: TGTGCCAGCAGCTCTCAATCTTCCAGGGGTGTCCGATCACCCCTCCACTTT; CDR3: CASSSQSSRGVRSPLHF
size: .; J: TRBJ2-1; D: TRBD2; V: TRBV5-1; DNA: TGCGCCAGCTTCCCGGGGGGTCGGGATTTTGGTGAGCAGTTCTTC; CDR3: CASFPGGRDFGEQFF
size: .; J: TRBJ2-7; D: .; V: TRBV6-1; DNA: TGTGCCAGCACCGAGACAAACCTCGGCGAGCAGTACTTC; CDR3: CASTETNLGEQYF
size: .; J: TRBJ2-3; D: TRBD1; V: TRBV27; DNA: TGTGCCAGCAGTTCTATGCGGAACAGGGGCTTCAGCACAGATACGCAGTATTTT; CDR3: CASSSMRNRGFSTDTQYF
size: .; J: TRBJ2-5; D: TRBD2; V: TRBV18; DNA: TGTGCCAGCTCACCAGGGACTAGACAAGAGACCCAGTACTTC; CDR3: CASSPGTRQETQYF
size: .; J: TRBJ2-5; D: TRBD2; V: TRBV29-1; DNA: TGCAGCGGCCGTCGGGAGGGCCACCGAGAGACCCAGTACTTC; CDR3: CSGRREGHRETQYF
size: .; J: TRBJ2-2; D: .; V: TRBV30; DNA: TGTGCCTGGGGACAGATAGCGAACACCGGGGAGCTGTTTTTT; CDR3: CAWGQIANTGELFF
size: once; J: TRBJ1-2; D: .; V: TRBV30; DNA: TGTGCCTGGAGTGTAGGGGCAGACCTCGGCTACACCTTC; CDR3: CAWSVGADLGYTF
size: once; J: TRBJ2-1; D: .; V: TRBV9; DNA: TGTGCCAGCAGCGTAGGGGCGGGGACCTCCTACAATGAGCAGTTCTTC; CDR3: CASSVGAGTSYNEQFF
size: .; J: TRBJ2-1; D: TRBD1; V: TRBV6-1; DNA: TGTGCCAGCAGTGAACAGGGACAGCTAAAGTTCTTC; CDR3: CASSEQGQLKFF